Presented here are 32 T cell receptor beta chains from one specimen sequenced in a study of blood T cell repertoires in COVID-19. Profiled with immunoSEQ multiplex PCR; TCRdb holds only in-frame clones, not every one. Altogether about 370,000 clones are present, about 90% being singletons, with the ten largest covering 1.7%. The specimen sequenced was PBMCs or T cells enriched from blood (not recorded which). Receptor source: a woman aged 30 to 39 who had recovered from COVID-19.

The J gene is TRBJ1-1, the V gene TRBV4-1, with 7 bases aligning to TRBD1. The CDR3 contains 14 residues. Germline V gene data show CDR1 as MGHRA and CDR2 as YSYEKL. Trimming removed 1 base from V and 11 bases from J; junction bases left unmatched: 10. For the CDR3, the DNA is TGCGCCAGCAGCCAAGTCGATGCAGGGGGGTTGGCTTTCTTT. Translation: CASSQVDAGGLAFF.

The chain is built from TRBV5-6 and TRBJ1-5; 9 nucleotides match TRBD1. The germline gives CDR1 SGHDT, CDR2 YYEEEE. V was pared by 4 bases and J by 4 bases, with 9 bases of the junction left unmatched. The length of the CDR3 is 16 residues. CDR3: CASSLNRGQGNQPQHF. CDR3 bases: TGTGCCAGCAGCCTCAACAGGGGGCAGGGGAATCAGCCCCAGCATTTT.

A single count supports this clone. The CDR3 region has the DNA TGTGCCAGCAGTTCGCATCAAGGGACTAGTTTCAATGAGCAGTTCTTC. Translated: CASSSHQGTSFNEQFF. The chain has TRBV28 and TRBJ2-1, with 8 bases identical to TRBD2. Germline V gives CDR1 MDHEN, CDR2 SYDVKM. There are 16 residues in the CDR3. V trimming: 4 bases; J trimming: 6 bases; junction bases outside the gene matches: 11.

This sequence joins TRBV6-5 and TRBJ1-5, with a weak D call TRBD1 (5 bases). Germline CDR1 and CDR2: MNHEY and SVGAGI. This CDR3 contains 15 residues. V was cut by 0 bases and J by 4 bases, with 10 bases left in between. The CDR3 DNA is TGTGCCAGCAGTTACTCGTGGGGGAGGAATCAGCCCCAGCATTTT. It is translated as CASSYSWGRNQPQHF.

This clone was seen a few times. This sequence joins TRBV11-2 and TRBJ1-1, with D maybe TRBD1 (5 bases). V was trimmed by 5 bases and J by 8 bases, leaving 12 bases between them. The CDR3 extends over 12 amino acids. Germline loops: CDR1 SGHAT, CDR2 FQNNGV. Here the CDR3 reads CASSPQGFEAFF. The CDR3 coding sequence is TGTGCCAGCAGCCCCCAGGGATTCGAAGCTTTCTTT.

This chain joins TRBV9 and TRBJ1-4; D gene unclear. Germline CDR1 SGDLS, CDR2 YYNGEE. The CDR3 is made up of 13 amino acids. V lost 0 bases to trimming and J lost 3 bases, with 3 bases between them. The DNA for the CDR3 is TGTGCCAGCAGCGTAGCTCCTAATGAAAAACTGTTTTTT. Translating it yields CASSVAPNEKLFF.

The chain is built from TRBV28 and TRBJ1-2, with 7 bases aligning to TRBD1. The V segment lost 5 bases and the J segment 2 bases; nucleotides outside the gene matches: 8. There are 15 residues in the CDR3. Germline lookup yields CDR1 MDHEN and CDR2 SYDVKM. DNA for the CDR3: TGTGCCAGCAGTGCCACAGGGGAAAGAAACTATGGCTACACCTTC. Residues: CASSATGERNYGYTF.

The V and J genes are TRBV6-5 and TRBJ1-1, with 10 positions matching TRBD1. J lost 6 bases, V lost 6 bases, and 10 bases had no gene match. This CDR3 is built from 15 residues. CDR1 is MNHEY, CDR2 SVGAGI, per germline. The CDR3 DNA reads TGTGCCAGCAGAGCCTCCGGGACAGGGGCGGCTGAAGCTTTCTTT. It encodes CASRASGTGAAEAFF.

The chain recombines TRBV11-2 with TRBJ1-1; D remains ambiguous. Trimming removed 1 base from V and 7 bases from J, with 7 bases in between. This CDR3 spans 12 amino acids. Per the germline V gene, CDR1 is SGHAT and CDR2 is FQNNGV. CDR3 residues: CASSLVPGEAFF. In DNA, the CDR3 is TGTGCCAGCAGCTTAGTACCCGGTGAAGCTTTCTTT.

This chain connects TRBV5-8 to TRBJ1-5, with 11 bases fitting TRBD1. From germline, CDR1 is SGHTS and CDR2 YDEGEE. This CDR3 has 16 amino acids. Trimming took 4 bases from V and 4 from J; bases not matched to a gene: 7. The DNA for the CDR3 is TGTGCCAGCAGCCCCAGGACAGGGGGCGCGAATCAGCCCCAGCATTTT. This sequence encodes CASSPRTGGANQPQHF.

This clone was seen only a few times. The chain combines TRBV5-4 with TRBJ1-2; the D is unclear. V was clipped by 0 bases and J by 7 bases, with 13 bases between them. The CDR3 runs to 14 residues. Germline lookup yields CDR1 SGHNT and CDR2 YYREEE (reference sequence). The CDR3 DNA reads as TGTGCCAGCAGCTTGGAGGTCCGGGGAAGTGGCTACACCTTC. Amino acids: CASSLEVRGSGYTF.

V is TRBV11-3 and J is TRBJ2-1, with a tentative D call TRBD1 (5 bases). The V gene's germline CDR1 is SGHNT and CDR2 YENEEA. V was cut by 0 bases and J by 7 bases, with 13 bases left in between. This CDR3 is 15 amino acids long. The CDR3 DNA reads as TGTGCCAGCAGCTTAGAGGCAGGGCAAAGTAATGAGCAGTTCTTC. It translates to CASSLEAGQSNEQFF.

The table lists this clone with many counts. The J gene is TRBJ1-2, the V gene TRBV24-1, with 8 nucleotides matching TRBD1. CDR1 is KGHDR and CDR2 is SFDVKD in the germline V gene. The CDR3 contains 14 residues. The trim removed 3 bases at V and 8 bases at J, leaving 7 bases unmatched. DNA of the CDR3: TGTGCCACCAGTGATATTACGACAGGGGACGGCTACACCTTC. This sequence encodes CATSDITTGDGYTF.

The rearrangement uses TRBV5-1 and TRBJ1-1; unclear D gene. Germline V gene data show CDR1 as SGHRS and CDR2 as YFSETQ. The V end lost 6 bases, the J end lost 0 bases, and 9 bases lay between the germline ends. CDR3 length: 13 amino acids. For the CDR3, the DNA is TGCGCCAGCAAAAGTCACTTGAACACTGAAGCTTTCTTT. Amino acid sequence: CASKSHLNTEAFF.

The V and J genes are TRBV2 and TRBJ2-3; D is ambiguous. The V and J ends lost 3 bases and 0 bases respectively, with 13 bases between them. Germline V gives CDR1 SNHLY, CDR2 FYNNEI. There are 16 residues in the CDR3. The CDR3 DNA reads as TGTGCCAGCAGTGACGCATCCGAAGCTAGCACAGATACGCAGTATTTT. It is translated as CASSDASEASTDTQYF.

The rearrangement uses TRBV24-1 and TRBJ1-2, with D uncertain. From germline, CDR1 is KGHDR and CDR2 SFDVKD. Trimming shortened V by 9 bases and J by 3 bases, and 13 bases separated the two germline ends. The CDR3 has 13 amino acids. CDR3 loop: CATPGGVHYGYTF. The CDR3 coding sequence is TGTGCCACCCCCGGCGGGGTTCACTATGGCTACACCTTC.

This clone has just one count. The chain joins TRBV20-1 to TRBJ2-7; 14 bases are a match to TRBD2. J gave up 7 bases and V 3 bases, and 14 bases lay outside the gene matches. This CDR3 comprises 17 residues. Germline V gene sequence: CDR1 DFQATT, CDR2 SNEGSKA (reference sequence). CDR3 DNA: TGCAGTGCTAGTAAAAGCGGGACTAGCGGGAGTTATAGGGAGCAGTACTTC. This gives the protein CSASKSGTSGSYREQYF.

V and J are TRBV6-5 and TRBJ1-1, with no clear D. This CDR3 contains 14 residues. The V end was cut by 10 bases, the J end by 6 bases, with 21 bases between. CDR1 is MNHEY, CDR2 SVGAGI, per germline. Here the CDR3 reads CATKPRALWSEAFF. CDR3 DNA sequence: TGTGCCACCAAGCCGAGAGCCCTTTGGTCTGAAGCTTTCTTT.

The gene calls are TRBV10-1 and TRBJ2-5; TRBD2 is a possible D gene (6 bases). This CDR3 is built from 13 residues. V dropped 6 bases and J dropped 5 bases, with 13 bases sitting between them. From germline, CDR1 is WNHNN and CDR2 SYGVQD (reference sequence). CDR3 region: CASSPGGTETQYF. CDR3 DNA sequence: TGCGCCAGCAGCCCCGGGGGAACGGAGACCCAGTACTTC.

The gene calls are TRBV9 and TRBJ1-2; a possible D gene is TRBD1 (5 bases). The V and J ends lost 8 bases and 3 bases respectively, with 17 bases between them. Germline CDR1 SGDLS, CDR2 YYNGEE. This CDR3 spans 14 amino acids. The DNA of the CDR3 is TGTGCCAGTGGGGCGGGCGGAGGGTACTATGGCTACACCTTC. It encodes CASGAGGGYYGYTF. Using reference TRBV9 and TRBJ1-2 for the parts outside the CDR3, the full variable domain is DSGVTQTPKHLITATGQRVTLRCSPRSGDLSVYWYQQSLDQGLQFLIQYYNGEERAKGNILERFSAQQFPDLHSELNLSSLELGDSALYFCASGAGGGYYGYTFGSGTRLTVV.

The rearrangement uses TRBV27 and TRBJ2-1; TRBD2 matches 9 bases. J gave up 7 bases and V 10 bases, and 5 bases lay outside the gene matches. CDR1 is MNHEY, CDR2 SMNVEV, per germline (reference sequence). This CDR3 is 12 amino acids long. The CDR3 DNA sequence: TGTGCCACGCGGGAGGGCCTAAATGAGCAGTTCTTC. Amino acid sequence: CATREGLNEQFF.

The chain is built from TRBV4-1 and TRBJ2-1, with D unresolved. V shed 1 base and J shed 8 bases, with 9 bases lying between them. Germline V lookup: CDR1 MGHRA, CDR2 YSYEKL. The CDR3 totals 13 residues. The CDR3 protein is CASSQAVGDEQFF. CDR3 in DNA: TGCGCCAGCAGCCAAGCTGTGGGCGATGAGCAGTTCTTC.

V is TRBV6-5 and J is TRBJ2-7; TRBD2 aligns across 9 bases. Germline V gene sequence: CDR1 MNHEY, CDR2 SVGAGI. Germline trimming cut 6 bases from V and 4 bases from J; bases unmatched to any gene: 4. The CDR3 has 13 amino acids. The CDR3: CASRAGLAYEQYF. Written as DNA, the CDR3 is TGTGCCAGCAGAGCCGGACTAGCGTACGAGCAGTACTTC.

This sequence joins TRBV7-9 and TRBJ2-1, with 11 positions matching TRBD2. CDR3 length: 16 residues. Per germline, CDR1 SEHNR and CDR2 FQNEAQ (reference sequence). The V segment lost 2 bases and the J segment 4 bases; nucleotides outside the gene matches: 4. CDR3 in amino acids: CASSLLTSGGYNEQFF. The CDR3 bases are TGTGCCAGCAGCTTACTAACTAGCGGGGGATACAATGAGCAGTTCTTC.

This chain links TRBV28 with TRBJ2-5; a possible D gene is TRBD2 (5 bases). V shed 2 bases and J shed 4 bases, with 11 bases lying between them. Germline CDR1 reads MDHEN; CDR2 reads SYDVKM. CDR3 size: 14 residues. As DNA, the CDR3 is TGTGCCAGCAGTTTAATCGGGGTAGGAGAGACCCAGTACTTC. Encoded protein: CASSLIGVGETQYF.

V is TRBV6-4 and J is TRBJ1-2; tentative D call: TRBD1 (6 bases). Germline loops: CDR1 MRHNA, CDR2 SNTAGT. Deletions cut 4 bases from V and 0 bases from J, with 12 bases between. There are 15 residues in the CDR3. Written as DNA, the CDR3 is TGTGCCAGCAGTGCAGGGGTTGGGGCTAACTATGGCTACACCTTC. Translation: CASSAGVGANYGYTF.

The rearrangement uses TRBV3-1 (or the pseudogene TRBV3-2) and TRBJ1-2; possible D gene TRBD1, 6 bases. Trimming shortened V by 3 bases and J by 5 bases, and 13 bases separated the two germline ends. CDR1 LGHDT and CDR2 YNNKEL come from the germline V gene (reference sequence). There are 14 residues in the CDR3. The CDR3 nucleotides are TGTGCCAGCAGCCAGCAATTGGACAGTTATGGCTACACCTTC. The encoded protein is CASSQQLDSYGYTF.

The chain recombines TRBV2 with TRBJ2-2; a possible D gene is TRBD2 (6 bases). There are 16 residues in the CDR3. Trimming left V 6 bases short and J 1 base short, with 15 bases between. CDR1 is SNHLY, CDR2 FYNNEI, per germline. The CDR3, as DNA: TGTGCCAGCAGCCGGCAGGGACTGAAGAACACCGGGGAGCTGTTTTTT. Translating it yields CASSRQGLKNTGELFF.

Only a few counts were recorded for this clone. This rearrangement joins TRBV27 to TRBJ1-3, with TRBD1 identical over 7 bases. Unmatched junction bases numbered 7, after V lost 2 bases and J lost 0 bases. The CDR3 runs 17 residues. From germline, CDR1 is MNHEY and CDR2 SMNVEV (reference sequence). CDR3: CASSLRGPGGSGNTIYF. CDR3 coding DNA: TGTGCCAGCAGTTTAAGAGGACCAGGGGGCTCTGGAAACACCATATATTTT.

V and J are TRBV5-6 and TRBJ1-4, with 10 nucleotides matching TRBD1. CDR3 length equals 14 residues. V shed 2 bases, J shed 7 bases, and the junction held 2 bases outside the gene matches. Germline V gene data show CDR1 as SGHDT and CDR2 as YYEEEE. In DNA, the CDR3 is TGTGCCAGCAGCTTTTGGACAGGGGGTGAAAAACTGTTTTTT. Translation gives CASSFWTGGEKLFF.

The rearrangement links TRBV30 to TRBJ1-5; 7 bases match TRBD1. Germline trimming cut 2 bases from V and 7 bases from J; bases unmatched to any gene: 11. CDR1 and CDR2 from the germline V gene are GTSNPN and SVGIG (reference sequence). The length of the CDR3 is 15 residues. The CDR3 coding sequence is TGTGCCTGGAGTACCCGACAGGGTAGGGGACAGCCCCAGCATTTT. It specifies CAWSTRQGRGQPQHF.

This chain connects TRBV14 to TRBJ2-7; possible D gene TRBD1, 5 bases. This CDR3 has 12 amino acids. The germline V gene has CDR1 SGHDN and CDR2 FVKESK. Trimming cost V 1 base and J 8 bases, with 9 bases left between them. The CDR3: CASSQGQWKQYF. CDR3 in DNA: TGTGCCAGCAGCCAAGGACAGTGGAAGCAGTACTTC.